This entry lists 29 T cell receptor beta chains sequenced from one sample in a study of blood T cell repertoires in COVID-19. Sequencing was performed with immunoSEQ multiplex PCR; in TCRdb, only in-frame clones are kept and a portion is missing. The sample includes about 120,000 clones, about four fifths of them seen just once. Material for sequencing was PBMCs or T cells enriched from blood (not recorded which). Receptor source: a woman aged 30 to 39 who had recovered from COVID-19.

The CDR3 nucleotides read TGTGCCAGCAGCCAAGTGCGGAATGAGCAGTTCTTC. This sequence encodes CASSQVRNEQFF. V is TRBV3-1 (or the pseudogene TRBV3-2) and J is TRBJ2-1; D is undetermined. The V gene's germline CDR1 is LGHDT and CDR2 YNNKEL (reference sequence). The CDR3 is 12 residues long. The ends were cut back, 1 base at V and 7 bases at J, with 5 bases in the middle.

The chain couples TRBV3-1 (or the pseudogene TRBV3-2) to TRBJ2-3; D call uncertain. There are 13 residues in the CDR3. Germline V gene lookup returns CDR1 LGHDT and CDR2 YNNKEL (reference sequence). V was pared by 6 bases and J by 5 bases, with 12 bases between. The CDR3 nucleotides read TGTGCCAGCAGTCCCACAGAGAGAGATACGCAGTATTTT. Translating it yields CASSPTERDTQYF.

This clone has only one observation. This chain links TRBV18 with TRBJ2-7; perhaps TRBD1 as D (6 bases). The V end lost 6 bases, the J end lost 7 bases, and 10 bases lay between the germline ends. In germline, CDR1 is KGHSH, CDR2 LQKENI. There are 11 residues in the CDR3. DNA of the CDR3: TGTGCCAGCTCGTACAGGGATGAGCAGTACTTC. It is translated as CASSYRDEQYF. Full variable domain (outside the CDR3, taken from reference TRBV18 and TRBJ2-7): NAGVMQNPRHLVRRRGQEARLRCSPMKGHSHVYWYRQLPEEGLKFMVYLQKENIIDESGMPKERFSAEFPKEGPSILRIQQVVRGDSAAYFCASSYRDEQYFGPGTRLTVT.

The chain carries TRBV19 and TRBJ1-2; D perhaps matches TRBD1 (6 bases). The V gene lost 5 bases and the J gene lost 4 bases, with 11 bases spanning the gap. Germline CDR1 and CDR2: LNHDA and SQIVND (reference sequence). This CDR3 spans 13 amino acids. CDR3 protein: CASSARDIYGYTF. DNA for the CDR3: TGTGCCAGTAGTGCCCGGGACATCTATGGCTACACCTTC. The variable domain in full, completed from reference TRBV19 and TRBJ1-2, reads DGGITQSPKYLFRKEGQNVTLSCEQNLNHDAMYWYRQDPGQGLRLIYYSQIVNDFQKGDIAEGYSVSREKKESFPLTVTSAQKNPTAFYLCASSARDIYGYTFGSGTRLTVV.

CDR3 nucleotide sequence: TGTGCTAGTGGCAACGGGATTAACTATGGCTACACCTTC. Amino acid sequence: CASGNGINYGYTF. The chain combines TRBV12-5 with TRBJ1-2; D remains unclear. CDR3 length equals 13 residues. The V end lost 6 bases, the J end lost 1 base, and 9 bases lay between the germline ends. CDR1 is LGHNT and CDR2 is FRNRAP in the germline V gene.

This clone has just one count. The rearrangement uses TRBV6-2 or TRBV6-3 and TRBJ2-1; TRBD1 matches 11 bases. Germline values: CDR1 MNHEY, CDR2 SVGEGT. The CDR3 is 14 residues long. Trimming cost V 6 bases and J 7 bases; bases outside gene matches: 5. CDR3 coding DNA: TGTGCCAGCAGCCGGGACAGGGGGAATAATGAGCAGTTCTTC. This encodes CASSRDRGNNEQFF.

The rearrangement uses TRBV28 and TRBJ1-4; 7 nucleotides line up with TRBD1. This CDR3 is 21 amino acids long. V was pared by 6 bases and J by 0 bases, with 22 bases of the junction left unmatched. Germline V gene lookup returns CDR1 MDHEN and CDR2 SYDVKM. CDR3 sequence reads: CASSLIAWAIRGEATNEKLFF. The CDR3 DNA reads TGTGCCAGCAGCCTTATAGCTTGGGCGATCAGGGGGGAGGCAACTAATGAAAAACTGTTTTTT.

The sample holds a few counts of this clone. The chain links TRBV24-1 to TRBJ2-7; D is perhaps TRBD2 (5 bases). Germline CDR1 is KGHDR and CDR2 is SFDVKD. The CDR3 loop spans 15 amino acids. V was pared by 4 bases and J by 5 bases, with 17 bases between. The CDR3 nucleotides read TGTGCCACCAGTGACCCTACTAGGGAAGCCGACGAGCAGTACTTC. Translated: CATSDPTREADEQYF.

This chain's CDR3 is CASSLEGLGLATSTDTQYF. In DNA, the CDR3 is TGTGCCAGCAGCTTAGAAGGTTTGGGTCTAGCGACTAGCACAGATACGCAGTATTTT. The gene calls are TRBV13 and TRBJ2-3; perhaps TRBD2 as D (6 bases). Germline CDR1 is PRHDT and CDR2 is FYEKMQ (reference sequence). The CDR3 covers 19 residues. Trimming shortened V by 1 base and J by 0 bases, and 20 bases separated the two germline ends.

The rearrangement uses TRBV7-9 and TRBJ2-7; a possible D gene is TRBD1 (6 bases). The CDR3 has 13 residues. Per the germline V gene, CDR1 is SEHNR and CDR2 is FQNEAQ (reference sequence). The V end was cut by 7 bases, the J end by 0 bases, with 10 bases between. CDR3 sequence (DNA): TGTGCCAGCAACACAGGGAGCTCCTACGAGCAGTACTTC. It encodes CASNTGSSYEQYF.

This clone was picked up one time. The chain carries TRBV2 and TRBJ2-6; TRBD1 agrees at 10 bases. This CDR3 contains 16 residues. CDR1 and CDR2 (germline): SNHLY, FYNNEI. V lost 8 bases and J lost 4; bases outside the gene matches: 8. The CDR3 region has the DNA TGTGCCAGCCGGGGACAGGGGCTTACGGGGGCCAACGTCCTGACTTTC. The encoded protein is CASRGQGLTGANVLTF. Looking up the rest from reference TRBV2 and TRBJ2-6 gives the full variable domain: EPEVTQTPSHQVTQMGQEVILRCVPISNHLYFYWYRQILGQKVEFLVSFYNNEISEKSEIFDDQFSVERPDGSNFTLKIRSTKLEDSAMYFCASRGQGLTGANVLTFGAGSRLTVL.

V is TRBV7-2 and J is TRBJ2-7; 7 bases are shared with TRBD2. CDR1 is SGHTA, CDR2 FQGNSA, per germline. This CDR3 has 15 residues. The trim removed 4 bases at V and 5 bases at J, leaving 11 bases unmatched. The CDR3 reads CASSSQRGGVNEQYF. The CDR3 DNA reads as TGTGCCAGCAGCTCTCAGCGGGGCGGGGTGAACGAGCAGTACTTC.

The chain joins TRBV9 to TRBJ2-4, with a weak D call TRBD2 (6 bases). With 4 bases removed from V and 6 bases from J, the gap between germline ends came to 17 bases. This CDR3 has 15 residues. Germline CDR1 SGDLS, CDR2 YYNGEE. CDR3 in amino acids: CASSPQGLGGNIQYF. The CDR3 DNA reads TGTGCCAGCAGCCCCCAGGGTCTGGGGGGAAACATTCAGTACTTC.

The chain uses TRBV7-9 and TRBJ1-4, with 7 bases that match TRBD1. Trimming at V came to 5 bases and at J to 7 bases, leaving 19 bases not matched to a gene. This CDR3 comprises 18 residues. Germline V gene lookup returns CDR1 SEHNR and CDR2 FQNEAQ (reference sequence). Here the CDR3 DNA reads TGTGCCAGCAGCCTCCCAGTAGGGGTGGGGACAGAACGTGAAAAACTGTTTTTT. Amino acids: CASSLPVGVGTEREKLFF.

The genes are TRBV10-3 and TRBJ2-5; D is unclear. Trimming left V 2 bases short and J 5 bases short, with 12 bases between. CDR3 length equals 14 residues. Per germline, CDR1 ENHRY and CDR2 SYGVKD. The CDR3 bases are TGTGCCATCAGTGAGGGCCCCCTGAGGGAGACCCAGTACTTC. As protein: CAISEGPLRETQYF.

The chain joins TRBV10-3 to TRBJ2-7; D call uncertain. The V gene's germline CDR1 is ENHRY and CDR2 SYGVKD. Trimming left V 8 bases short and J 3 bases short, with 11 bases between. CDR3 length equals 12 residues. The CDR3 protein is CAIGDSGYEQYF. The CDR3 DNA reads as TGTGCCATCGGAGATTCGGGCTACGAGCAGTACTTC.

The V gene is TRBV10-3, the J gene TRBJ2-2, with 7 positions matching TRBD2. CDR3 length: 14 amino acids. The germline V gene encodes CDR1 ENHRY and CDR2 SYGVKD. The J segment lost 6 bases and the V segment lost 4 bases, leaving 5 bases of the junction unmatched. CDR3 DNA: TGTGCCATCAGTGTTAGACTAGCAGCCGGGGAGCTGTTTTTT. This sequence encodes CAISVRLAAGELFF.

This sequence joins TRBV9 and TRBJ2-7; 15 bases fit TRBD2. Germline loops: CDR1 SGDLS, CDR2 YYNGEE. There are 17 residues in the CDR3. Trimming cost V 0 bases and J 0 bases; bases outside gene matches: 1. The CDR3 protein is CASSVGGLAGGSYEQYF. The CDR3 DNA reads as TGTGCCAGCAGCGTAGGGGGACTAGCGGGAGGCTCCTACGAGCAGTACTTC. Full variable domain (rest looked up from reference TRBV9 and TRBJ2-7): DSGVTQTPKHLITATGQRVTLRCSPRSGDLSVYWYQQSLDQGLQFLIQYYNGEERAKGNILERFSAQQFPDLHSELNLSSLELGDSALYFCASSVGGLAGGSYEQYFGPGTRLTVT.

The chain is built from TRBV29-1 and TRBJ2-7; possible D gene TRBD2, 5 bases. V was pared by 7 bases and J by 7 bases, with 14 bases between. The CDR3 consists of 11 residues. Looked up from germline, CDR1 is SQVTM and CDR2 is ANQGSEA. The CDR3 protein is CSAKSPGEQYF. The CDR3 nucleotides read TGCAGCGCCAAATCGCCGGGGGAGCAGTACTTC.

In its sample, this clone was seen many times. The chain combines TRBV19 with TRBJ2-7; 9 positions match TRBD2. The CDR3 has 14 amino acids. Germline V gene sequence: CDR1 LNHDA, CDR2 SQIVND (reference sequence). With 8 bases clipped from V and 0 bases from J, the junction kept 5 bases outside the gene matches. The DNA of the CDR3 is TGTGCCAGTCGGACTAGCGTCAGCTCCTACGAGCAGTACTTC. Translated, it gives CASRTSVSSYEQYF.

V usage is TRBV24-1 and J usage is TRBJ2-1, with 7 bases fitting TRBD1. The length of the CDR3 is 16 residues. Germline CDR1 reads KGHDR; CDR2 reads SFDVKD. With V trimmed by 0 bases and J by 0 bases, 1 base remained unmatched. DNA for the CDR3: TGTGCCACCAGTGATTTGGCAGGGGGCTCCTACAATGAGCAGTTCTTC. Its protein product is CATSDLAGGSYNEQFF.

This clone was counted only a few times. This chain joins TRBV15 and TRBJ2-3, with D possibly being TRBD2 (5 bases). The CDR3 contains 16 residues. Trimming took 1 base from V and 1 from J, leaving 12 bases between them. The germline V gene has CDR1 LNHNV and CDR2 YYDKDF (reference sequence). CDR3 residues: CATSRGPGEGTDTQYF. CDR3 in DNA: TGTGCCACCAGCAGAGGACCCGGGGAAGGCACAGATACGCAGTATTTT.

The chain links TRBV7-8 to TRBJ1-3; D uncertain. In germline, CDR1 is SGHVS, CDR2 FQNEAQ. Trimming removed 1 base from V and 6 bases from J, with 7 bases in between. The CDR3 runs to 13 residues. CDR3 in amino acids: CASSLGQLNTIYF. The CDR3 DNA reads as TGTGCCAGCAGCTTAGGGCAGTTAAACACCATATATTTT.

This clone is medium-sized by share. This chain joins TRBV19 and TRBJ1-2; no firm D call. The CDR3 contains 13 residues. Trimming pared 1 base from V and 7 bases from J, leaving 10 bases between. The germline V gene has CDR1 LNHDA and CDR2 SQIVND (reference sequence). This chain's CDR3 is CASSIGLGSGYTF. The CDR3 DNA is TGTGCCAGTAGTATAGGTCTGGGCAGTGGCTACACCTTC.

This clone was seen only a few times. CDR3 bases: TGTGCCAGCCGCCCCGAGTCCTACAATGAGCAGTTCTTC. Protein sequence: CASRPESYNEQFF. The chain combines TRBV2 with TRBJ2-1; no definite D call. The length of the CDR3 is 13 residues. Germline CDR1 SNHLY, CDR2 FYNNEI. Trimming removed 8 bases from V and 1 base from J, with 9 bases in between.

V and J are TRBV4-2 and TRBJ1-1; D uncertain. V lost 1 base, J lost 0 bases, and 15 bases lay in between. Germline lookup yields CDR1 LGHNA and CDR2 YNFKEQ. CDR3 length equals 17 residues. The CDR3 reads CASSQGQRAYMNTEAFF. DNA of the CDR3: TGTGCCAGCAGCCAAGGGCAGCGGGCGTATATGAACACTGAAGCTTTCTTT.

About this clone: The sample has other DNA sequences that encode this CDR3 too. V is TRBV9 and J is TRBJ2-1; TRBD2 matches at 8 bases. From germline, CDR1 is SGDLS and CDR2 YYNGEE. The V gene end was trimmed by 0 bases and the J gene end by 2 bases; junction bases not matched to a gene: 1. This CDR3 comprises 15 residues. Written as DNA, the CDR3 is TGTGCCAGCAGCGTAGGAGCGGGAGCCTACAATGAGCAGTTCTTC. It is translated as CASSVGAGAYNEQFF.

The rearrangement links TRBV7-8 to TRBJ2-1; maybe TRBD2 (7 bases). The CDR3 is made up of 14 amino acids. V lost 8 bases, J lost 8 bases, and 19 bases lay in between. Germline V lookup: CDR1 SGHVS, CDR2 FQNEAQ. The DNA of the CDR3 is TGTGCCAGCCTCACGGGGGGCCTTACTGATGAGCAGTTCTTC. Protein sequence: CASLTGGLTDEQFF.

This chain joins TRBV19 and TRBJ1-5, with TRBD1 matching over 8 bases. Germline CDR1 reads LNHDA; CDR2 reads SQIVND (reference sequence). This CDR3 contains 15 residues. V gave up 5 bases and J gave up 4 bases; unmatched junction bases: 7. CDR3 residues: CASSPWDRQNQPQHF. CDR3 DNA sequence: TGTGCCAGTAGTCCTTGGGACAGGCAAAATCAGCCCCAGCATTTT.